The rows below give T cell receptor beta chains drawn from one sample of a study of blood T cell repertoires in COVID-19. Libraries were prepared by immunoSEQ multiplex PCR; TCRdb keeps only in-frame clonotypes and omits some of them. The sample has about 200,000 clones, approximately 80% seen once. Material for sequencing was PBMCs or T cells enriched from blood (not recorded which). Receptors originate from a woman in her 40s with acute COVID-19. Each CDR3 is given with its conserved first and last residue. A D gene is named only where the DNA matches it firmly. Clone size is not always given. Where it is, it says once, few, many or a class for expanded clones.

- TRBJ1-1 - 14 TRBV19 TGTGCCAGTAGTATAGATGGACAGAACACTGAAGCTTTCTTT CASSIDGQNTEAFF
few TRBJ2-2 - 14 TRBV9 TGTGCCAGCAGCGTAAAAGATAGCACCGGGGAGCTGTTTTTT CASSVKDSTGELFF
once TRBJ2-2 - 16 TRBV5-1 TGCGCCAGCAGCTTGGACCAACCAGGGAACACCGGGGAGCTGTTTTTT CASSLDQPGNTGELFF
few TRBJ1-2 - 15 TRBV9 TGTGCCAGCAGCGCAAGGGAGGGTTCTAACTATGGCTACACCTTC CASSAREGSNYGYTF
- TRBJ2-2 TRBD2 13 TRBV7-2 TGTGCCAGCAGCTCTCAGCGGGAAGGGGAGCTGTTTTTT CASSSQREGELFF
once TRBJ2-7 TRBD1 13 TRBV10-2 TGCGCCAGCAGTACCGGGACAGAATACGAGCAGTACTTC CASSTGTEYEQYF
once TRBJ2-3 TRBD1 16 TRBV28 TGTGCCAGCAGGGGGTTGGGGACAGTAAAGGCTGATACGCAGTATTTT CASRGLGTVKADTQYF
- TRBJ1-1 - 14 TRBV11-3 TGTGCCAGCAGCTTATCCGGGGAGAACACTGAAGCTTTCTTT CASSLSGENTEAFF
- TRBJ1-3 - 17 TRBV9 TGTGCCAGCAGCCGACAACTTGGACAGAGCTCTGGAAACACCATATATTTT CASSRQLGQSSGNTIYF
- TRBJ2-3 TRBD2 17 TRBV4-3 TGCGCCAGCAGCCAAGAAGGACTAGCGGGAGCTGCAGATACGCAGTATTTT CASSQEGLAGAADTQYF
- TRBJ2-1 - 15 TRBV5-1 TGCGCCAGCAGCCTCGCCCCGGGACTTAACAATGAGCAGTTCTTC CASSLAPGLNNEQFF
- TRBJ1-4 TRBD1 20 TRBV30 TGTGCCTGGAGTGCCACCATATCGCCGGGACAGCGTGCAACTAATGAAAAACTGTTTTTT CAWSATISPGQRATNEKLFF
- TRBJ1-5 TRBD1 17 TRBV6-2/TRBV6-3 TGTGCCAGCAGCCCCCTCCCTGACAGGGGGAGCAATCAGCCCCAGCATTTT CASSPLPDRGSNQPQHF